This TCR beta chain was sequenced for a study of T cells in Graves' hyperthyroidism and ophthalmopathy. Across the study: Upon initial diagnosis and before any treatment, peripheral blood was collected.

General study points: The model foresaw ophthalmopathy a median 6.5 months prior to onset.

In its sample, this clonotype was seen many times. Antigen unknown. Between the trimmed V and J ends, which lost 1 base and 4 bases, there was a span of 8 bases. CDR3 length: 14 amino acids. Germline CDR1 and CDR2: SEHNR and FQNEAQ (reference sequence). Amplified regions were TCR beta CDR3 sequences from RNA transcripts. The HTBI primer set drove a first-round RT-PCR of the TCR CDR3. Using its own MiXCR run on the multiplex PCR reads, TCRdb lists one record per CDR3 protein. The sample holds 500,000 to 700,000 distinct CDR3 sequences, approximately 16% seen once. The hyperthyroidism was newly diagnosed and had lasted under 2 months; the patients were aged 18 to 65.

Material for sequencing was blood. The rearrangement links TRBV7-9 to TRBJ2-1; D call uncertain. This receptor was obtained from a young woman with Graves' hyperthyroidism. For the CDR3, the DNA is TGTGCCAGCAGCTTAGGGAGCGCTTACAATGAGCAGTTCTTC. It specifies CASSLGSAYNEQFF.